This T cell receptor (beta chain) was identified during a study of cytomegalovirus exposure and HLA in healthy donors. General study results and limits: As was reported, the classifier diagnosed cytomegalovirus status with high specificity and sensitivity.

Donors consisted of healthy bone marrow donors. In its sample, this clone was seen a few times. Its antigen remains unknown. 13 Jbeta primers and 60 Vbeta primers were used for the PCR. Original analysis: In a later analysis, of approximately 81 million unique beta chains, 9 million to 11 million appeared in at least two donors. Assay: immunoSEQ multiplex PCR; the TCRdb copy retains only in-frame clones and omits some. That table supplies the V and J calls and clone size; D and trimming were determined from the DNA. The table lists some 74,000 clones, around 70% of them singletons. V was trimmed by 6 bases and J by 2 bases, leaving 11 bases between them. Germline assignment: CDR1 SGHTA and CDR2 FQGNSA. This CDR3 has 14 residues.

Sequenced input: PBMCs. The receptor comes from a man aged 35 to 55 in good health and CMV-seropositive. V is TRBV7-2 and J is TRBJ1-3; perhaps TRBD1 as D (6 bases). The CDR3 coding sequence is TGTGCCAGCAGATTACAGGGCGCTGGAAACACCATATATTTT. It translates to CASRLQGAGNTIYF.